This TCR beta chain emerged from a study of T cell repertoires in cytomegalovirus infection. Across the study: Public TCR beta signatures were indicative of both CMV infection and a matching HLA type. Notes on the study in general: Individuals carrying CMV plus the relevant HLA were identified by cumulative frequency of public TCR beta families. Within the response measured ex vivo, HLA-C-restricted CMV-specific TCR beta clonotypes were dominant.

This clonotype was observed many times. Antigen specificity is unknown. The CDR3 loop spans 14 amino acids. Germline lookup yields CDR1 SGHTA and CDR2 FQGTGA. V was trimmed by 5 bases and J by 0 bases, leaving 9 bases between them. One entry per CDR3 protein, called by TCRdb with MiXCR from the reads. The profile covers about 490,000 distinct CDR3 sequences, with about 10% appearing a single time and approximately 10% taken by the ten largest. This sequence was found in a human donor in good health (CMV status not recorded). Some clones in this sample may be carry-over from other donors' samples. The chain employs TRBV7-3 and TRBJ2-3, with D unresolved. Sequenced input: PBMCs. The CDR3 here is CASSPEASTDTQYF. Written as DNA, the CDR3 is TGTGCCAGCAGCCCCGAAGCTAGCACAGATACGCAGTATTTT.